This T cell receptor (beta chain) was captured by sequencing in a study of cytomegalovirus exposure and HLA in healthy donors. Whole-study findings and limits: Associated with cytomegalovirus, according to the listing, were some 150 TCR beta chains. Later work found most CMV-associated TCR beta chains apparently HLA-restricted.

Note on this clone: What it binds is unknown. At one of its ends the junction is not consistent with the germline gene, which may arise from a read error.

The PCR used 60 Vbeta and 13 Jbeta primers. Repertoires were generated with immunoSEQ multiplex PCR, while TCRdb's copy carries only in-frame clones and drops some. Of some 130,000 clones listed, 79% are singletons. Germline CDR1 is SEHNR and CDR2 is FQNEAQ (reference sequence). This CDR3 spans 14 amino acids. This clonotype was obtained from a man younger than 35 in good health and CMV-seronegative. The J gene is TRBJ2-2, the V gene TRBV7-9; D possibly corresponds to TRBD2 (6 bases). What was sequenced was PBMCs. The CDR3 region is CSSSSSGGAGELFF. As DNA, the CDR3 is TGTTCCAGCAGCTCATCGGGCGGGGCCGGGGAGCTGTTTTTT.